Below, 28 T cell receptor beta chains from the same sample are listed, as sequenced in a study of cytomegalovirus exposure and HLA in healthy donors. Amplification used 60 Vbeta primers and 13 Jbeta primers. The method was immunoSEQ multiplex PCR; TCRdb's version includes in-frame clones alone and lacks a portion of them. The sample includes over 150,000 clones, about three quarters seen only once; the top ten take roughly 4.2%. The sequencing input was PBMCs. Receptors originate from a woman aged 35 to 49 in good health and CMV-seronegative.

The chain employs TRBV5-4 and TRBJ1-1; D perhaps matches TRBD1 (6 bases). V was shortened by 3 bases and J by 1 base, with 13 bases between the two germline ends. This CDR3 spans 15 amino acids. CDR1 is SGHNT, CDR2 YYREEE, per germline (reference sequence). The CDR3 here is CASSSFGGPNTEAFF. The CDR3 DNA sequence: TGTGCCAGCAGCTCCTTTGGGGGCCCGAACACTGAAGCTTTCTTT.

The chain combines TRBV11-2 with TRBJ2-5; 13 bases fit TRBD2. Germline CDR1 is SGHAT and CDR2 is FQNNGV. CDR3 length: 14 residues. Trimming at V came to 8 bases and at J to 4 bases, leaving 4 bases not matched to a gene. CDR3 sequence: CASGTSGAGETQYF. CDR3 bases: TGTGCCAGCGGGACTAGCGGGGCCGGAGAGACCCAGTACTTC.

This clone turned up a few times. This chain uses TRBV30 with TRBJ2-3; D call uncertain. Germline V gives CDR1 GTSNPN, CDR2 SVGIG (reference sequence). The V end lost 0 bases, the J end lost 5 bases, and 12 bases lay between the germline ends. There are 14 residues in the CDR3. The CDR3 sequence is CAWSVSVFLDTQYF. CDR3 nucleotide sequence: TGTGCCTGGAGTGTTTCGGTCTTTTTAGATACGCAGTATTTT.

The chain carries TRBV7-9 and TRBJ1-4; the D gene is possibly TRBD1 (5 bases). The V gene's germline CDR1 is SEHNR and CDR2 FQNEAQ (reference sequence). The V and J ends lost 2 bases and 12 bases respectively, with 13 bases between them. The CDR3 loop spans 13 amino acids. CDR3 in amino acids: CASSLQGGWELFF. CDR3 DNA sequence: TGTGCCAGCAGCTTACAGGGTGGTTGGGAACTGTTTTTT.

This clone was detected a few times. The rearrangement links TRBV10-3 to TRBJ2-3; TRBD1 is a possible D gene (6 bases). V was trimmed by 9 bases and J by 5 bases, leaving 21 bases between them. CDR3 length: 15 residues. CDR1 and CDR2 (germline): ENHRY, SYGVKD. CDR3 sequence (DNA): TGTGCCATGGGTCGTGGGGGCCCACCGGGAGATACGCAGTATTTT. Residues: CAMGRGGPPGDTQYF.

The V and J genes are TRBV5-1 and TRBJ2-3; 12 nucleotides line up with TRBD2. The CDR3 is made up of 16 amino acids. Germline trimming cut 0 bases from V and 5 bases from J; bases unmatched to any gene: 4. Per the germline V gene, CDR1 is SGHRS and CDR2 is YFSETQ. The CDR3 DNA sequence: TGCGCCAGCAGCTTGGGACTAGCGGGAGTACAAGATACGCAGTATTTT. This codes for CASSLGLAGVQDTQYF.

The chain links TRBV7-9 to TRBJ2-5; maybe TRBD2 (5 bases). This CDR3 has 12 residues. Trimming cost V 6 bases and J 5 bases, with 10 bases left between them. Germline V gene lookup returns CDR1 SEHNR and CDR2 FQNEAQ (reference sequence). CDR3 loop: CASSSGLETQYF. The DNA of the CDR3 is TGTGCCAGCAGTTCGGGATTGGAGACCCAGTACTTC.

This clone was observed a single time. V and J are TRBV6-1 and TRBJ1-2; 8 bases align to TRBD1. Trimming cost V 7 bases and J 8 bases; bases outside gene matches: 12. The CDR3 spans 14 residues. CDR1 and CDR2 (germline): MNHNS, SASEGT. Written as DNA, the CDR3 is TGTGCCAGCACCCCCGGACAGGGCACGGGAGGCTACACCTTC. Encoded protein: CASTPGQGTGGYTF.

The V gene is TRBV9, the J gene TRBJ2-7; 10 positions agree with TRBD2. Germline-derived CDR1 and CDR2 are SGDLS and YYNGEE. Germline trimming cut 4 bases from V and 3 bases from J; bases unmatched to any gene: 4. The CDR3 is 14 residues long. This CDR3 reads CASSFSGGNYEQYF. CDR3 sequence (DNA): TGTGCCAGCAGCTTTAGCGGGGGGAACTACGAGCAGTACTTC. The entire variable domain, with the rest obtained from reference TRBV9 and TRBJ2-7, is as follows: DSGVTQTPKHLITATGQRVTLRCSPRSGDLSVYWYQQSLDQGLQFLIQYYNGEERAKGNILERFSAQQFPDLHSELNLSSLELGDSALYFCASSFSGGNYEQYFGPGTRLTVT.

The genes are TRBV6-1 and TRBJ2-1; D unclear. V was clipped by 3 bases and J by 0 bases, with 9 bases between them. Germline CDR1 and CDR2: MNHNS and SASEGT. The CDR3 has 15 amino acids. Here the CDR3 reads CASSDSPSSYNEQFF. In nucleotides, the CDR3 is TGTGCCAGCAGTGACTCTCCGAGCTCCTACAATGAGCAGTTCTTC.

The chain combines TRBV4-2 with TRBJ2-7; D remains unclear. The V gene lost 1 base and the J gene lost 1 base, with 14 bases spanning the gap. Germline V gene sequence: CDR1 LGHNA, CDR2 YNFKEQ. The CDR3 totals 16 residues. The CDR3 sequence is CASSQASLGQSYEQYF. CDR3 DNA: TGTGCCAGCAGCCAAGCAAGCCTAGGCCAATCCTACGAGCAGTACTTC.

The chain links TRBV18 to TRBJ1-6, with 9 positions matching TRBD1. J lost 4 bases, V lost 6 bases, and 7 bases had no gene match. The CDR3 covers 16 residues. Germline V gives CDR1 KGHSH, CDR2 LQKENI. DNA for the CDR3: TGTGCCAGCTCCGCCTCGACAGGGGGTTATAATTCACCCCTCCACTTT. Protein sequence: CASSASTGGYNSPLHF.

V and J are TRBV2 and TRBJ1-5, with D unresolved. Trimming stripped 8 bases from V and 2 bases from J, with 13 bases between. Germline values: CDR1 SNHLY, CDR2 FYNNEI. This CDR3 spans 14 amino acids. The CDR3 DNA sequence: TGTGCCAGCGATGGAGAACCGGGCAATCAGCCCCAGCATTTT. Protein: CASDGEPGNQPQHF. The whole variable domain, filled in from reference TRBV2 and TRBJ1-5, reads EPEVTQTPSHQVTQMGQEVILRCVPISNHLYFYWYRQILGQKVEFLVSFYNNEISEKSEIFDDQFSVERPDGSNFTLKIRSTKLEDSAMYFCASDGEPGNQPQHFGDGTRLSIL.

This chain links TRBV28 with TRBJ2-5; D unresolved. The DNA end favors TRBJ2-7, so the J call may be wrong. The CDR3 is 14 residues long. The germline V gene encodes CDR1 MDHEN and CDR2 SYDVKM. The CDR3 loop is CASSSPTRPYEQYF. The CDR3 region has the DNA TGTGCCAGCAGCTCTCCGACGCGGCCCTACGAGCAGTACTTC.

The gene calls are TRBV2 and TRBJ1-6; TRBD1 matches 7 bases. Germline V gives CDR1 SNHLY, CDR2 FYNNEI. Trimming removed 5 bases from V and 7 bases from J; junction bases left unmatched: 5. The CDR3 runs to 14 residues. CDR3 in DNA: TGTGCCAGCAGTAGAGGACAGGCCAATTCACCCCTCCACTTT. Encoded protein: CASSRGQANSPLHF.

This clone was observed a few times. This rearrangement joins TRBV11-3 to TRBJ2-1, with TRBD2 matching over 14 bases. With 0 bases clipped from V and 7 bases from J, the junction kept 14 bases outside the gene matches. Germline lookup yields CDR1 SGHNT and CDR2 YENEEA. The CDR3 runs 20 residues. The CDR3 sequence is CASSLDLLGLAGDTRNEQFF. The CDR3 nucleotides are TGTGCCAGCAGCTTAGATCTATTGGGACTAGCGGGAGACACGAGGAATGAGCAGTTCTTC.

This chain links TRBV13 with TRBJ1-6; 10 bases are a match to TRBD1. The germline V gene has CDR1 PRHDT and CDR2 FYEKMQ (reference sequence). The CDR3 length is 16 residues. V lost 5 bases, J lost 5 bases, and 6 bases stayed unmatched. The CDR3 DNA reads as TGTGCCAGCAGCCGCCGGGACAGGGGAAATAATTCACCCCTCCACTTT. It specifies CASSRRDRGNNSPLHF.

This chain connects TRBV4-1 to TRBJ2-1; 11 bases align to TRBD2. CDR3 length: 15 amino acids. V trimming: 8 bases; J trimming: 4 bases; junction bases outside the gene matches: 7. Per the germline V gene, CDR1 is MGHRA and CDR2 is YSYEKL. The DNA of the CDR3 is TGCGCCAGCGGCGTCCTAGCGGGGGGATACAATGAGCAGTTCTTC. This gives the protein CASGVLAGGYNEQFF.

V is TRBV6-5 and J is TRBJ2-1; TRBD2 matches 9 bases. V was pared by 5 bases and J by 5 bases, with 4 bases of the junction left unmatched. The CDR3 contains 14 residues. CDR1 and CDR2 (germline): MNHEY, SVGAGI. Here the CDR3 reads CASSASGANNEQFF. CDR3 nucleotide sequence: TGTGCCAGCAGTGCTAGCGGGGCGAACAATGAGCAGTTCTTC.

This clone was seen only once. The gene calls are TRBV7-9 and TRBJ2-3, with D tentatively TRBD1 (6 bases). Germline V gene data show CDR1 as SEHNR and CDR2 as FQNEAQ (reference sequence). This CDR3 is 14 amino acids long. Trimming took off 5 bases at V and 2 bases at J, with 11 bases between the two ends. The CDR3 spells CASSLGQYTDTQYF. The CDR3, as DNA: TGTGCCAGCAGCCTTGGACAGTACACAGATACGCAGTATTTT.

This chain links TRBV30 with TRBJ2-7; weak D call: TRBD2 (5 bases). This CDR3 comprises 14 residues. V lost 2 bases and J lost 1, with 12 bases in between. Germline V gives CDR1 GTSNPN, CDR2 SVGIG (reference sequence). This chain's CDR3 is CAWSIPDFSYEQYF. CDR3 nucleotides: TGTGCCTGGAGTATCCCGGACTTTTCCTACGAGCAGTACTTC. The whole variable domain, remainder taken from reference TRBV30 and TRBJ2-7, is SQTIHQWPATLVQPVGSPLSLECTVEGTSNPNLYWYRQAAGRGLQLLFYSVGIGQISSEVPQNLSASRPQDRQFILSSKKLLLSDSGFYLCAWSIPDFSYEQYFGPGTRLTVT.

The chain links TRBV28 to TRBJ1-2; the D gene is possibly TRBD1 (5 bases). This CDR3 region has 13 residues. Per germline, CDR1 MDHEN and CDR2 SYDVKM. Trimming cost V 10 bases and J 5 bases, with 17 bases left between them. The CDR3 reads CAIDPREGYGYTF. The CDR3 DNA reads TGTGCCATCGACCCCAGGGAGGGGTATGGCTACACCTTC.

The CDR3 protein is CASSNDVGSGGSYEQYF. In DNA form, the CDR3 reads TGTGCCAGCAGTAACGATGTTGGTAGCGGGGGTTCCTACGAGCAGTACTTC. The J gene is TRBJ2-7, the V gene TRBV27, with TRBD2 matching over 9 bases. From germline, CDR1 is MNHEY and CDR2 SMNVEV (reference sequence). The CDR3 is 17 amino acids. Unmatched junction bases numbered 12, after V lost 5 bases and J lost 1 base.

The V call is TRBV10-3, the J call TRBJ1-1, with D unresolved. V gave up 0 bases and J gave up 1 base, with 9 bases separating them. The CDR3 consists of 15 residues. Germline lookup yields CDR1 ENHRY and CDR2 SYGVKD. The CDR3 protein is CAISESHSGNTEAFF. Written as DNA, the CDR3 is TGTGCCATCAGTGAGTCCCATTCGGGGAACACTGAAGCTTTCTTT.

The V gene is TRBV2, the J gene TRBJ2-7; 9 bases match TRBD1. V lost 8 bases and J lost 2; bases outside the gene matches: 7. The germline V gene encodes CDR1 SNHLY and CDR2 FYNNEI. The CDR3 is made up of 14 amino acids. CDR3 sequence reads: CASSKGQGTYEQYF. The CDR3 DNA sequence: TGTGCCAGCTCAAAGGGACAGGGAACCTACGAGCAGTACTTC.

The rearrangement joins TRBV2 to TRBJ2-4; 7 nucleotides match TRBD1. V was clipped by 5 bases and J by 0 bases; unmatched bases: 7. CDR3 length: 16 amino acids. In germline, CDR1 is SNHLY, CDR2 FYNNEI. The CDR3 DNA follows: TGTGCCAGCAGTAAACGGACAGGACTAGCCAAAAACATTCAGTACTTC. As protein: CASSKRTGLAKNIQYF.

V usage is TRBV5-1 and J usage is TRBJ2-7, with 9 bases lining up with TRBD2. This CDR3 spans 15 amino acids. Germline CDR1 is SGHRS and CDR2 is YFSETQ. J was trimmed by 6 bases and V by 0 bases; bases with no gene match: 7. The CDR3 coding sequence is TGCGCCAGCAGCTTGGGGGTAGCGGGAGCTTTCGAGCAGTACTTC. Its protein is CASSLGVAGAFEQYF.

The chain couples TRBV5-1 to TRBJ2-7; possibly TRBD1 for D (5 bases). Germline values: CDR1 SGHRS, CDR2 YFSETQ. CDR3 size: 13 residues. V was shortened by 1 base and J by 2 bases, with 7 bases between the two germline ends. The CDR3 DNA sequence: TGCGCCAGCAGCTTGCAAGGGGCCTACGAGCAGTACGTC. Protein sequence: CASSLQGAYEQYV.